The source of this TCR beta chain is a study of spatial heterogeneity in lung cancer. Regarding time point: sample taken at primary tumor resection. Donation came from around 72 patients with untreated early-stage non-small cell lung cancer. By proportion, this clonotype is medium-sized. What it recognizes is unknown. This beta chain was picked up by a library intended for alpha chains and is off target, so its count carries little meaning. All TCR cDNA molecules were individually tagged with a unique molecular identifier. TCRdb called the 5' RACE reads again in MiXCR, with one record for every CDR3 protein. Found here are 15,000 to 20,000 distinct CDR3 sequences, 5% to 8% of them singletons; the top ten hold around 7%. CDR1 is LGHNA and CDR2 is YNFKEQ in the germline V gene. V was cut by 4 bases and J by 2 bases, with 8 bases left in between. The length of the CDR3 is 13 residues. Points from the study as a whole: Counts of expanded intratumoral alpha and beta TCRs tracked tumor mutation counts.

Sequencing was performed on lung tumor tissue, taken at surgery. The sequence was obtained from a male donor with early-stage non-small cell lung cancer. V usage is TRBV4-2 and J usage is TRBJ2-5; possible D gene TRBD2, 6 bases. DNA for the CDR3: TGTGCCAGCAGCCGGGGGGAACAAGAGACCCAGTACTTC. Amino acids: CASSRGEQETQYF.